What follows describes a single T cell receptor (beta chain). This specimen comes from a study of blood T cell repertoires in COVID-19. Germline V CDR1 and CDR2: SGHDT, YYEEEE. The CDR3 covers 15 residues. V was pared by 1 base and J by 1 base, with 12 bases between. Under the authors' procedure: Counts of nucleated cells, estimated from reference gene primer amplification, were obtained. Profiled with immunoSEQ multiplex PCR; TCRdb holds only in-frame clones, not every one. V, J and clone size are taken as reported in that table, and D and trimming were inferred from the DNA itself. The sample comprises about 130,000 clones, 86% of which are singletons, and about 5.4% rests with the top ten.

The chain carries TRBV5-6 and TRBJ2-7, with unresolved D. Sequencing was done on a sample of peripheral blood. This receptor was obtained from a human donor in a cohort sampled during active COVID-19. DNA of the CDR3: TGTGCCAGCAGCTTGCGATCGTCAGGATCCTACGAGCAGTACTTC. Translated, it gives CASSLRSSGSYEQYF.